This T cell receptor (beta chain) was observed in a study of shared clonotypes between healthy human individuals. Study context: Three plates each covered CD4 naive and memory; CD8 naive two, CD8 memory one.

The CDR3 consists of 14 residues. Trimming took off 3 bases at V and 2 bases at J, with 10 bases between the two ends. Germline V gene data show CDR1 as MNHEY and CDR2 as SVGAGI. TCRdb's table, derived via immunoSEQ multiplex PCR, lists solely in-frame clones and lacks some. The table includes 1.5 million to 2.5 million clones, roughly 95% detected once. CD45RO-negative, CCR7-positively selected cells formed the naive CD8 fraction, excluding terminally differentiated effector memory CD45RA+ cells. Each sample came from a Caucasian adult donor living in Nashville, Tennessee. V and J are TRBV6-5 and TRBJ2-5; unclear D gene. The specimen sequenced was naive CD8+ T cells sorted from blood. The sequence derives from a man aged 18 to 35 in good health. CDR3 loop: CASSYQGQQETQYF. The CDR3 nucleotides are TGTGCCAGCAGTTATCAAGGGCAACAAGAGACCCAGTACTTC.